This TCR beta chain was captured in a study of cytomegalovirus exposure and HLA in healthy donors (dated by TCRdb to 2015 to 2018). In the study overall: According to a later analysis, one platform produced both the roughly 110 validation repertoires and the 666 repertoires of the first cohort. To predict cytomegalovirus infection status, the study brought together high-throughput TCR immunosequencing, statistical association of individual TCRs with disease status, and machine learning. In addition to the first cohort of 666 subjects, a separate validation cohort of 130 or so different subjects was used. The study aimed to test whether cataloging public T cell receptors could reveal signatures of past pathogen exposure.

Findings and caveats that apply to the study as a whole: Most TCR sequences were seen in very few donors, while some public TCRs were found in many individuals. A later analysis lacked HLA typing for the validation cohort, so it scored co-occurrence in that cohort across all 110 or so repertoires. In a later analysis, TCRs clustered in the first cohort were found to also tend to co-occur in the 120 validation repertoires, with over 90% of cluster scores above 0. The study gave a list of 150 to 200 TCR beta chains associated with cytomegalovirus. Cytomegalovirus status was reported to be diagnosed by the classifier with high specificity and sensitivity in both the original and validation cohorts. In vitro tests confirmed that three of the cytomegalovirus-associated TCR beta chains recognize cytomegalovirus antigens. It was suggested by the authors that the approach could potentially be generalized to other disease states and immunological phenotypes.

Library preparation was by the immunoSEQ multiplex PCR assay. In the source study's methods: A statistical classification framework was built to diagnose cytomegalovirus status from the catalog of TCR beta chain sequences. The clones in this table, taken by TCRdb from immuneACCESS, are in-frame only. Not every clone is retained; where verified, under half of the shortfall comes from an unresolved V gene, and the cause of the rest is unknown. V, J and clone size are taken as reported in that table, and D and trimming were inferred from the DNA itself. The sample contains under 200,000 clones, more than 80% of them found a single time. The ten largest clones take up around 3% of the sample. The donors were included in the validation cohort of approximately 130 subjects, a group kept apart from the roughly 730-subject first cohort. According to the germline V gene, CDR1 reads MNHNS and CDR2 reads SASEGT. There are 14 amino acids in the CDR3, from cysteine to phenylalanine inclusive. Only the CDR3 portion is preserved as DNA: 42 bases, with reading frame beginning at the first base. Trimming leaves V shorter by 4 bases and J shorter by 9 bases, with the junction holding 6 bases beyond the gene matches.

Of note for this clone: Its specific antigen is unknown. Base qualities are not at hand, and no much larger clone is one base apart.

The sequenced sample consisted of PBMCs. The V and J segments used are TRBV6-1 and TRBJ2-1; TRBD2 lines up with 10 middle nucleotides. The receptor was derived from a woman aged 18-35 years in good health and CMV-seropositive. CDR3 loop: CASSVSGRASEQFF. The sequenced DNA is TGTGCCAGCAGTGTCAGCGGGAGGGCCTCTGAGCAGTTCTTC.